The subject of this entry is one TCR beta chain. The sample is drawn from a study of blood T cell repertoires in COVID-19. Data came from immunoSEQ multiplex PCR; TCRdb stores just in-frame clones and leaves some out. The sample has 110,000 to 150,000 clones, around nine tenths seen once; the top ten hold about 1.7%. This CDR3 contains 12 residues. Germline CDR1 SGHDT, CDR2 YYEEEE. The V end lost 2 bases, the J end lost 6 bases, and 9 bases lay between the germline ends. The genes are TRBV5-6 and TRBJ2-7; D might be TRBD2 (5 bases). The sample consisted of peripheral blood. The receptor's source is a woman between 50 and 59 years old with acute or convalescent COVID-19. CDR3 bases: TGTGCCAGCAGCTTCGGGGATGGCGAGCAGTACTTC. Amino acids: CASSFGDGEQYF.